The 15 T cell receptor beta chains below come from one sample, sequenced in a study of T cell responses to AZD1222 COVID-19 vaccine. Measured with immunoSEQ multiplex PCR; TCRdb has only the in-frame clones, and not every one. The sample carries 130,000 or so clones, 75% to 95% recorded once. The source material was peripheral blood, sampled 28 days after the second dose of the MenACWY control vaccine. Receptors were obtained from an adult who received the MenACWY meningococcal vaccine as a control.

The chain carries TRBV28 and TRBJ1-5, with a weak D call TRBD1 (5 bases). Trimming left V 6 bases short and J 2 bases short, with 14 bases between. Looked up from germline, CDR1 is MDHEN and CDR2 is SYDVKM. The CDR3 consists of 15 residues. The CDR3: CASRPQASGNQPQHF. The CDR3 DNA reads TGTGCCAGCAGACCACAGGCTAGTGGCAATCAGCCCCAGCATTTT.

This chain joins TRBV6-1 and TRBJ2-3; no reliable D call. CDR1 and CDR2 (germline): MNHNS, SASEGT. The CDR3 is 17 residues long. The V end lost 0 bases, the J end lost 6 bases, and 19 bases lay between the germline ends. For the CDR3, the DNA is TGTGCCAGCAGTGAAGCGATCGGTACCTCCTACCCGGATACGCAGTATTTT. This sequence encodes CASSEAIGTSYPDTQYF.

The chain carries TRBV10-2 and TRBJ1-3; maybe TRBD1 (5 bases). Germline V gives CDR1 WSHSY, CDR2 SAAADI. CDR3 size: 15 residues. V was clipped by 6 bases and J by 0 bases, with 12 bases between them. CDR3 nucleotides: TGCGCCAGCAGAAAATCCAGGGACTCTGGAAACACCATATATTTT. Encoded protein: CASRKSRDSGNTIYF.

The chain combines TRBV6-1 with TRBJ1-6; the D gene is possibly TRBD1 (6 bases). Germline lookup yields CDR1 MNHNS and CDR2 SASEGT. Deletions cut 5 bases from V and 4 bases from J, with 12 bases between. This CDR3 has 15 amino acids. The CDR3: CASSTRQAYNSPLHF. The CDR3 bases are TGTGCCAGCAGTACCCGACAGGCGTATAATTCACCCCTCCACTTT.

The V call is TRBV3-1 (or the pseudogene TRBV3-2), the J call TRBJ2-1; weak D call: TRBD2 (5 bases). V was trimmed by 0 bases and J by 3 bases, leaving 6 bases between them. The length of the CDR3 is 14 residues. Germline CDR1 and CDR2: LGHDT and YNNKEL (reference sequence). The CDR3 reads CASSQDEGYNEQFF. The DNA of the CDR3 is TGTGCCAGCAGCCAAGATGAGGGCTACAATGAGCAGTTCTTC.

The rearrangement joins TRBV19 to TRBJ1-5, with TRBD1 matching over 7 bases. The CDR3 covers 13 residues. Per germline, CDR1 LNHDA and CDR2 SQIVND (reference sequence). V was clipped by 11 bases and J by 0 bases; unmatched bases: 4. CDR3 bases: TGTGCCGGGGGACAGCTTAGCAATCAGCCCCAGCATTTT. Residues: CAGGQLSNQPQHF.

The rearrangement links TRBV3-1 (or the pseudogene TRBV3-2) to TRBJ1-2; no clear D. V lost 1 base to trimming and J lost 8 bases, with 11 bases between them. CDR3 length: 13 amino acids. Germline assignment: CDR1 LGHDT and CDR2 YNNKEL (reference sequence). CDR3 region: CASSQGVEPGYTF. The CDR3 nucleotides are TGTGCCAGCAGCCAAGGGGTCGAACCGGGCTACACCTTC.

This chain uses TRBV5-1 with TRBJ2-7, with D tentatively TRBD1 (6 bases). The V gene lost 4 bases and the J gene lost 0 bases, with 14 bases spanning the gap. This CDR3 region has 15 residues. The germline V gene encodes CDR1 SGHRS and CDR2 YFSETQ. The CDR3 region has the DNA TGCGCCAGCAGCCCGGGCCCAGGGGCCTCCTACGAGCAGTACTTC. It codes for CASSPGPGASYEQYF.

This CDR3 reads CASIAQGSGYTF. In nucleotides, the CDR3 is TGTGCCAGCATAGCACAGGGAAGTGGCTACACCTTC. J is TRBJ1-2 and V is TRBV2; the D gene is possibly TRBD1 (6 bases). Trimming left V 7 bases short and J 7 bases short, with 13 bases between. Germline CDR1 SNHLY, CDR2 FYNNEI. This CDR3 is built from 12 residues.

J is TRBJ2-2 and V is TRBV13; TRBD2 is a possible D gene (5 bases). This CDR3 has 14 residues. The germline V and J ends were trimmed by 7 bases and 5 bases, with 14 bases remaining between them. The germline CDR1 and CDR2 sequences are PRHDT and FYEKMQ (reference sequence). The chain's CDR3 is CASTPGDSTGELFF. The CDR3 nucleotides are TGTGCCAGCACCCCCGGGGATTCAACCGGGGAGCTGTTTTTT.

The rearrangement joins TRBV13 to TRBJ2-3, with 14 bases aligning to TRBD2. The germline V gene encodes CDR1 PRHDT and CDR2 FYEKMQ (reference sequence). The CDR3 loop spans 17 amino acids. The J segment lost 4 bases and the V segment lost 6 bases, leaving 9 bases of the junction unmatched. The CDR3 coding sequence is TGTGCCAGCAGTTCAGACGGGACTAGCGGGAGCCCAGATACGCAGTATTTT. Protein: CASSSDGTSGSPDTQYF.

This clone was seen just once. The chain recombines TRBV5-1 with TRBJ2-6, with D perhaps matching TRBD1 (6 bases). Trimming pared 1 base from V and 0 bases from J, leaving 11 bases between. The CDR3 has 17 amino acids. The germline CDR1 and CDR2 sequences are SGHRS and YFSETQ. CDR3: CASSLLDSSSGANVLTF. The CDR3, as DNA: TGCGCCAGCAGCTTGTTGGACAGTTCCTCTGGGGCCAACGTCCTGACTTTC.

The chain carries TRBV19 and TRBJ2-2; D unresolved. This CDR3 has 13 amino acids. Germline CDR1 is LNHDA and CDR2 is SQIVND (reference sequence). V was cut by 5 bases and J by 9 bases, with 13 bases left in between. The CDR3 DNA follows: TGTGCCAGTAGTCCTGCCCATCTCTGGGAGCTGTTTTTT. Protein sequence: CASSPAHLWELFF.

This chain connects TRBV18 to TRBJ1-1, with 7 bases lining up with TRBD1. Trimming at V came to 4 bases and at J to 6 bases, leaving 5 bases not matched to a gene. Germline V gene lookup returns CDR1 KGHSH and CDR2 LQKENI. The CDR3 totals 13 residues. This CDR3 reads CASSQGARSEAFF. CDR3 sequence (DNA): TGTGCCAGCTCACAGGGGGCCCGTTCTGAAGCTTTCTTT.

The chain uses TRBV13 and TRBJ1-5, with D unresolved. V shed 4 bases and J shed 0 bases, with 4 bases lying between them. Germline V CDR1 and CDR2: PRHDT, FYEKMQ (reference sequence). CDR3 length: 13 amino acids. CDR3 sequence reads: CASSSYSNQPQHF. Here the CDR3 DNA reads TGTGCCAGCAGCTCATATAGCAATCAGCCCCAGCATTTT.